Presented here are 23 T cell receptor beta chains from one specimen sequenced in a study of response to subunit inactivated influenza vaccine. TCRdb ran MiXCR on the RT-PCR reads and lists one entry per CDR3 protein. Here the sample spans approximately 500,000 distinct CDR3 sequences, over 10% being singletons. The specimen was PBMCs from blood, collected about 40 days after vaccination. The source is a man aged 50-59 years who received an inactivated influenza vaccine.

V gene TRBV4-2 combines with J gene TRBJ2-3; 7 bases are a match to TRBD2. This CDR3 is built from 17 residues. CDR1 is LGHNA, CDR2 YNFKEQ, per germline. J gave up 0 bases and V 0 bases, and 6 bases lay outside the gene matches. CDR3 nucleotides: TGTGCCAGCAGCCAAGAGGCTAGCGGAGCGAGCACAGATACGCAGTATTTT. It is translated as CASSQEASGASTDTQYF.

This clonotype was found a few times. The chain joins TRBV27 to TRBJ2-5; 11 bases align to TRBD2. V lost 6 bases and J lost 5; bases outside the gene matches: 8. CDR1 MNHEY and CDR2 SMNVEV come from the germline V gene (reference sequence). This CDR3 region has 15 residues. CDR3 in amino acids: CASSLTSGIGETQYF. CDR3 sequence (DNA): TGTGCCAGCAGCCTGACTAGCGGGATAGGCGAGACCCAGTACTTC.

The chain uses TRBV7-9 and TRBJ2-7, with TRBD2 identical over 10 bases. The CDR3 runs to 15 residues. V lost 4 bases, J lost 0 bases, and 3 bases stayed unmatched. Germline V gene data show CDR1 as SEHNR and CDR2 as FQNEAQ (reference sequence). CDR3 residues: CASSSGLAASYEQYF. The CDR3 DNA sequence: TGTGCCAGCAGCTCCGGACTAGCGGCCTCCTACGAGCAGTACTTC.

The J gene is TRBJ1-6, the V gene TRBV7-2; D is unresolved. The germline V gene encodes CDR1 SGHTA and CDR2 FQGNSA. CDR3 length equals 15 residues. Trimming stripped 0 bases from V and 3 bases from J, with 6 bases between. CDR3 DNA sequence: TGTGCCAGCAGCTTAGCGGCAGGCTATAATTCACCCCTCCACTTT. It is translated as CASSLAAGYNSPLHF.

This clonotype was picked up a small number of times. The chain carries TRBV6-5 and TRBJ2-4; unclear D gene. V was trimmed by 4 bases and J by 1 base, leaving 8 bases between them. Germline loops: CDR1 MNHEY, CDR2 SVGAGI. The CDR3 contains 14 residues. CDR3 DNA sequence: TGTGCCAGCAGTTTTGGAGAGGCCAAAAACATTCAGTACTTC. It translates to CASSFGEAKNIQYF.

The rearrangement joins TRBV29-1 to TRBJ1-1; perhaps TRBD1 as D (6 bases). The V gene lost 7 bases and the J gene lost 5 bases, with 14 bases spanning the gap. The CDR3 consists of 12 residues. Germline V CDR1 and CDR2: SQVTM, ANQGSEA. Here the CDR3 reads CSGGGGKTEAFF. DNA of the CDR3: TGCAGCGGGGGAGGGGGGAAGACTGAAGCTTTCTTT.

This chain joins TRBV7-9 and TRBJ1-2; 9 nucleotides agree with TRBD1. This CDR3 spans 16 amino acids. Germline loops: CDR1 SEHNR, CDR2 FQNEAQ (reference sequence). The V gene end was trimmed by 1 base and the J gene end by 2 bases; junction bases not matched to a gene: 5. The DNA of the CDR3 is TGTGCCAGCAGCTTAGGATGGACAGGGGCGAACTATGGCTACACCTTC. It specifies CASSLGWTGANYGYTF.

The table lists this clonotype with a few counts. J is TRBJ2-7 and V is TRBV28; unclear D gene. V lost 6 bases and J 2 bases, leaving 14 bases between the germline ends. Germline values: CDR1 MDHEN, CDR2 SYDVKM. This CDR3 is built from 14 residues. CDR3 sequence reads: CASRELSPPYEQYF. The CDR3, as DNA: TGTGCCAGCAGGGAGCTATCCCCCCCCTACGAGCAGTACTTC.

V is TRBV11-2 and J is TRBJ2-1, with TRBD2 matching 8 bases. The CDR3 has 14 residues. V shed 5 bases and J 6 bases; nucleotides not matched to a gene: 6. Germline V CDR1 and CDR2: SGHAT, FQNNGV. The chain's CDR3 is CASSTQSGGNEQFF. CDR3 DNA: TGTGCCAGCAGCACCCAGAGCGGGGGCAATGAGCAGTTCTTC.

The chain joins TRBV4-2 to TRBJ2-1; D is possibly TRBD2 (6 bases). The CDR3 runs to 16 residues. The ends were cut back, 1 base at V and 10 bases at J, with 20 bases in the middle. Germline V lookup: CDR1 LGHNA, CDR2 YNFKEQ. The DNA for the CDR3 is TGTGCCAGCAGCCAAGCCCCTGGGGCTAGCGCCGGGGAGCAGTTCTTC. Residues: CASSQAPGASAGEQFF.

DNA for the CDR3: TGCGCCAGCAGCAATCCGGGACATACGTACAATGAGCAGTTCTTC. As protein: CASSNPGHTYNEQFF. The rearrangement links TRBV4-3 to TRBJ2-1, with D maybe TRBD1 (6 bases). Germline loops: CDR1 LGHNA, CDR2 YSLEER. This CDR3 comprises 15 residues. V gave up 5 bases and J gave up 4 bases, with 15 bases separating them.

The rearrangement links TRBV5-1 to TRBJ2-1, with 8 positions matching TRBD2. Looked up from germline, CDR1 is SGHRS and CDR2 is YFSETQ. V dropped 4 bases and J dropped 0; count of bases not matched to a gene: 9. This CDR3 region has 17 residues. CDR3 nucleotide sequence: TGCGCCAGCAGCGGCCCCGGCGGGGGGCTCTCCTACAATGAGCAGTTCTTC. Amino acid sequence: CASSGPGGGLSYNEQFF.

This clonotype came up a few times. The chain links TRBV4-2 to TRBJ2-1; 10 nucleotides align to TRBD2. CDR3 length: 16 amino acids. Looked up from germline, CDR1 is LGHNA and CDR2 is YNFKEQ. V trimming: 1 base; J trimming: 4 bases; junction bases outside the gene matches: 4. As DNA, the CDR3 is TGTGCCAGCAGCCAAGTAAGGACTAGCGGTTACAATGAGCAGTTCTTC. Translation gives CASSQVRTSGYNEQFF.

J is TRBJ2-7 and V is TRBV6-2 or TRBV6-3, with 12 bases identical to TRBD2. Germline V gene data show CDR1 as MNHEY and CDR2 as SVGEGT. V lost 5 bases and J lost 3; bases outside the gene matches: 8. CDR3 length: 16 amino acids. CDR3 region: CASSPDWTSGIYEQYF. CDR3 sequence (DNA): TGTGCCAGCAGTCCCGATTGGACTAGCGGGATCTACGAGCAGTACTTC.

The sample holds many counts of this clonotype. A junction end diverges from the germline sequence, so it may reflect a read error. The genes are TRBV5-1 and TRBJ1-1; 7 bases line up with TRBD1. There are 14 residues in the CDR3. Per germline, CDR1 SGHRS and CDR2 YFSETQ. Written as DNA, the CDR3 is TGTGCCAGCAGTTTCGGGACAGCCAACACTGAAGCTTTCTTT. Translated: CASSFGTANTEAFF.

As to this clonotype: Compared with germline, one end of the junction differs, possibly owing to a read error. The V and J genes are TRBV14 and TRBJ1-6; 11 bases line up with TRBD1. CDR3 length: 16 residues. Germline V CDR1 and CDR2: SGHDN, FVKESK. The CDR3 DNA is TGTGCCAGCAGCCAAGGGACAGGGGGCTATATTTCACCCCTCCACTTT. Translation gives CASSQGTGGYISPLHF.

This sequence joins TRBV28 and TRBJ2-7; D uncertain. From germline, CDR1 is MDHEN and CDR2 SYDVKM. The CDR3 totals 12 residues. Deletions cut 2 bases from V and 6 bases from J, with 8 bases between. This CDR3 is CASSLQEGEQYF. In DNA form, the CDR3 reads TGTGCCAGCAGTTTACAAGAAGGCGAGCAGTACTTC.

There are a few counts of this clonotype. The chain employs TRBV12-3 or TRBV12-4 and TRBJ2-2; 10 bases align to TRBD2. The CDR3 has 13 amino acids. The junction had 4 bases not matched to a gene; V was cut back by 6 bases and J by 9 bases. The CDR3 coding sequence is TGTGCCAGCAGAGGACTAGCGGTTTGGGAGCTGTTTTTT. It yields the protein CASRGLAVWELFF.

This clonotype has only a few counts. The chain recombines TRBV3-1 with TRBJ1-2; D might be TRBD1 (6 bases). This CDR3 is 17 amino acids long. CDR1 LGHDT and CDR2 YNNKEL come from the germline V gene (reference sequence). The germline V and J ends were trimmed by 2 bases and 4 bases, with 20 bases remaining between them. The CDR3 spells CASSQNLRVGAAYGYTF. The CDR3 region has the DNA TGTGCCAGCAGCCAAAACCTTCGCGTGGGGGCGGCCTATGGCTACACCTTC.

V gene TRBV6-5 combines with J gene TRBJ2-5; 15 bases map to TRBD2. V lost 2 bases and J lost 1; bases outside the gene matches: 2. Germline values: CDR1 MNHEY, CDR2 SVGAGI. The CDR3 has 17 amino acids. The CDR3 DNA reads TGTGCCAGCAGTTACGGGACTAGCGGGAGGATCCAAGAGACCCAGTACTTC. Protein product: CASSYGTSGRIQETQYF.

The V gene is TRBV10-3, the J gene TRBJ2-2; tentatively, D is TRBD1 (5 bases). V was trimmed by 9 bases and J by 5 bases, leaving 13 bases between them. The germline V gene encodes CDR1 ENHRY and CDR2 SYGVKD. The CDR3 spans 13 residues. This CDR3 is CAIRPTETGELFF. The CDR3, as DNA: TGTGCCATTCGCCCGACAGAGACCGGGGAGCTGTTTTTT.

V and J are TRBV4-1 and TRBJ2-5, with 9 bases identical to TRBD1. Germline CDR1 and CDR2: MGHRA and YSYEKL. The length of the CDR3 is 15 residues. Trimming cost V 4 bases and J 5 bases; bases outside gene matches: 8. The CDR3, as DNA: TGCGCCAGCAGCCTTCGGGACAGGGAAAGTGAGACCCAGTACTTC. Amino acid sequence: CASSLRDRESETQYF.

This clonotype has only a few counts. This sequence joins TRBV4-2 and TRBJ2-5; the match to TRBD2 covers 13 bases. V lost 4 bases and J lost 5; bases outside the gene matches: 13. The CDR3 loop spans 18 amino acids. Looked up from germline, CDR1 is LGHNA and CDR2 is YNFKEQ. CDR3 loop: CASSRRLAGGSSSETQYF. The CDR3 DNA sequence: TGTGCCAGCAGCCGGAGACTAGCGGGGGGCTCCTCGTCCGAGACCCAGTACTTC.